The clone carrying this TCR beta chain was detected ten times or more. The data stem from a study of T cells in Graves' hyperthyroidism and ophthalmopathy. V was clipped by 6 bases and J by 0 bases, with 18 bases between them. This CDR3 contains 16 residues. Exclusion of patients followed from uncontrolled infection, other autoimmune disease, pregnancy or lactation. TCR beta CDR3 regions were amplified from RNA transcripts. The HTBI primer set was used in a first-round RT-PCR of the TCR CDR3. TCRdb passed the multiplex PCR reads through MiXCR, listing each CDR3 protein once. The data show a few hundred thousand distinct CDR3 sequences, about a sixth seen once.

Sequencing was performed on blood. The sequence was collected from a woman aged 18-29 years with Graves' hyperthyroidism that later progressed to Graves' ophthalmopathy. The chain combines TRBV12-3 or TRBV12-4 with TRBJ2-7; perhaps TRBD2 as D (5 bases). CDR3 region: CASSPRMGEGSYEQYF. The CDR3 DNA follows: TGTGCCAGCAGCCCAAGGATGGGAGAAGGCTCCTACGAGCAGTACTTC.